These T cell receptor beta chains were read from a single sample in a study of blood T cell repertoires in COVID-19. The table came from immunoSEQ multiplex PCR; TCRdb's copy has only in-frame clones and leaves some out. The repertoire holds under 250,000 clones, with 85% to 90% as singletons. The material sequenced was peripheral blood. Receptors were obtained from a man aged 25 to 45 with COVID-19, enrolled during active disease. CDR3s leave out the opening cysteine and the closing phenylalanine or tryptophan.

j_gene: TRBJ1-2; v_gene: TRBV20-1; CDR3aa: SATRGGGYT
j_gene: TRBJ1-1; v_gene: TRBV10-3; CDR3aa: AISERGYVDRGRGTEAF
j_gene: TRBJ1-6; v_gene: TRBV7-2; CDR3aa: ASSLEGRGFSPLH
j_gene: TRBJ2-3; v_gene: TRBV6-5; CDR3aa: ASSRLGVATDTQY
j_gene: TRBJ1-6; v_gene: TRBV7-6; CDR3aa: ASSFGTGRRAGSPLH
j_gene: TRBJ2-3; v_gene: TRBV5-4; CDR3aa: ASSLSSGVESDTQY
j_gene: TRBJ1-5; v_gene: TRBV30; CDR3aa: AWNSQTGGGNQPQH
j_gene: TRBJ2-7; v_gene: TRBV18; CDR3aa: ASSPTGTSGYEQY
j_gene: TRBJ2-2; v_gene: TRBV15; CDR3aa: ATSRAGIIGELF
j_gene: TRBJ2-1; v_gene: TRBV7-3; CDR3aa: ASSLKRGGNNEQF
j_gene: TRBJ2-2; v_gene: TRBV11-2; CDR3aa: ASSLTPDRVPGELF
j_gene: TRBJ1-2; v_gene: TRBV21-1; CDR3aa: ALPIGRYDYGYT
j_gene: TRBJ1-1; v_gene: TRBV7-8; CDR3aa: ASSLGQGGISF
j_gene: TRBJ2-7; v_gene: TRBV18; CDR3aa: ASSPPEGEGLYEQY